A selection of T cell receptor beta chains follows, all from one sample in a study of cytomegalovirus exposure and HLA in healthy donors. Data came from immunoSEQ multiplex PCR; TCRdb stores just in-frame clones and leaves some out. The top ten hold 4.5% to 7.5% of the sample, which has 150,000 to 200,000 clones, roughly 80% seen once. Sequencing was performed on PBMCs. The receptor set was obtained from a woman in her 30s in good health and CMV-seropositive. Each CDR3 is given with its conserved first and last residue. Each record gives: clone size, D gene, V gene, J gene, CDR3 DNA, CDR3 protein. D genes are given only for firm matches. Rows give clone size only sometimes, using once, few, many, or a class for an expanded clone.

NA	NA	TRBV13	TRBJ2-7	TGTGCCAGCAGCTTACGCTCCTACGAGCAGTACTTC	CASSLRSYEQYF
NA	NA	TRBV7-2	TRBJ2-2	TGTGCCAGCAGTCCATTAGGGCGGGGTGGTTCGAACACCGGGGAGCTGTTTTTT	CASSPLGRGGSNTGELFF
NA	TRBD1	TRBV18	TRBJ1-2	TGTGCCAGCTCTAACCGACAGGGATCAGGAGGGGGCTACACCTTC	CASSNRQGSGGGYTF
NA	NA	TRBV19	TRBJ2-7	TGTGCCAGTCGACCCGCGGGACTTCCAACCTACGAGCAGTACTTC	CASRPAGLPTYEQYF
NA	TRBD1	TRBV9	TRBJ2-7	TGTGCCAGCTCCCCTACAGGGGTCTACGAGCAGTACTTC	CASSPTGVYEQYF
NA	NA	TRBV11-2	TRBJ2-1	TGTGCCAGCAGCTTAGGAGACAATGAGCAGTTCTTC	CASSLGDNEQFF
few	NA	TRBV5-1	TRBJ2-7	TGCGCCAGCAGCTCCCCCGGGGAATCTCTCTACGAGCAGTACTTC	CASSSPGESLYEQYF
NA	TRBD1	TRBV7-6	TRBJ2-3	TGTGCCAGCAGCGATCCCGGGACAGGGCGAACAGATACGCAGTATTTT	CASSDPGTGRTDTQYF
NA	TRBD2	TRBV27	TRBJ2-2	TGTGCCAGCAGTCAACATAGCGGGAGCGTTATCGGGGAGCTGTTTTTT	CASSQHSGSVIGELFF
NA	NA	TRBV9	TRBJ2-7	TGTGCCAGCAGCGCAGGACAGAACTCCTACGAGCAGTACTTC	CASSAGQNSYEQYF
few	NA	TRBV7-9	TRBJ1-4	TGTGCCAGCAGCTGGGAGGCAAAACTGTTTTTT	CASSWEAKLFF
NA	TRBD1	TRBV19	TRBJ1-4	TGTGCCAGCGGACAGGACGCGGCGCGAAAACTGTTTTTT	CASGQDAARKLFF
NA	NA	TRBV5-6	TRBJ1-3	TGTGCCAGCAGCTTGGGAGTGATCTCTGGAAACACCATATATTTT	CASSLGVISGNTIYF
NA	NA	TRBV7-3	TRBJ2-1	TGTGCCAGCAGCTCTTCGGACAATGAGCAGTTCTTC	CASSSSDNEQFF
NA	NA	TRBV6-6	TRBJ1-4	TGTGCCAGCACCTCAACCTTGGGGCGTGAAAAACTGTTTTTT	CASTSTLGREKLFF
NA	NA	TRBV7-9	TRBJ2-4	TGTGCCAGCAGCCCTAGCTTTTTGGCCCCCATTCAGTACTTC	CASSPSFLAPIQYF
NA	TRBD1	TRBV28	TRBJ2-5	TGTGCCAGCAGTATTACGGGACAGGGGGCGACCCAGTACTTC	CASSITGQGATQYF
NA	NA	TRBV7-3	TRBJ2-7	TGTGCCAGCAGCCCTCGACAGGACCCCTACGAGCAGTACTTC	CASSPRQDPYEQYF
few	NA	TRBV20-1	TRBJ1-1	TGCAGTGCTAGACGGGACACTGAAGCTTTCTTT	CSARRDTEAFF
NA	TRBD1	TRBV6-6	TRBJ2-2	TGTGAGCCGAGGGACAGTACCGGGGAGCTGTTTTTT	CEPRDSTGELFF
NA	TRBD2	TRBV5-1	TRBJ2-3	TGCGCCAGCAGAGGGACTAGCGGGGGGACTACGCAGTATTTT	CASRGTSGGTTQYF
NA	NA	TRBV15	TRBJ1-3	TGTGCCACCAGCAGAGATTCCGGGTCTGGAAACACCATATATTTT	CATSRDSGSGNTIYF
once	TRBD1	TRBV7-7	TRBJ2-6	TGTGCTAGCAGCTTACGGGACAGGGGCATCGCCCCTGGGGCCAACGTCCTGACTTTC	CASSLRDRGIAPGANVLTF
once	TRBD1	TRBV4-1	TRBJ1-1	TGCGCCAGCAGCAGCCTACAGGGGGCAGCTTTCTTT	CASSSLQGAAFF
NA	TRBD1	TRBV4-1	TRBJ2-2	TGCGCCAGCAGCCGGACAGGGGGCAACACCGGGGAGCTGTTTTTT	CASSRTGGNTGELFF
NA	NA	TRBV7-2	TRBJ1-3	TGTGCCAGCAGCTTCGCTGGTAGCTCTGGAAACACCATATATTTT	CASSFAGSSGNTIYF
NA	NA	TRBV7-3	TRBJ1-2	TGTGCCAGCAGCTTAATACGGGGCTATGGCTACACCTTC	CASSLIRGYGYTF
NA	TRBD2	TRBV11-2	TRBJ2-7	TGTGCCAGCAGCTCCCCCGGGACTAGCGTCTTC	CASSSPGTSVF
NA	NA	TRBV5-6	TRBJ1-2	TGTGCCAGCAGCTTGGCCATGTCGGGGGACGGGGGCTACACCTTC	CASSLAMSGDGGYTF
NA	TRBD1	TRBV7-3	TRBJ1-1	TGTGCCAGCAGCGAATACGGACAGGGCTTTACTGAAGCTTTCTTT	CASSEYGQGFTEAFF
NA	NA	TRBV5-1	TRBJ2-7	TGCGCCAGCAGCCGGGAGTCCTCCTACGAGCAGTACTTC	CASSRESSYEQYF
few	TRBD2	TRBV7-8	TRBJ2-1	TGTGCCAGCAGCTCCCGTGCGGGGGGTAGGACCAACAATGAGCAGTTCTTC	CASSSRAGGRTNNEQFF
NA	NA	TRBV5-1	TRBJ1-4	TGCGCCAGCAGCCCCCGGGCAACTAATGAAAAACTGTTTTTT	CASSPRATNEKLFF
NA	TRBD1	TRBV5-4	TRBJ2-7	TGTGCCAGCAGCTTAGAGACAGGGGGCGTTCAATTGGGCGAGCAGTACTTC	CASSLETGGVQLGEQYF
NA	NA	TRBV29-1	TRBJ1-1	TGCAGCGTTGTAGGGAGTATTGAAGCTTTCTTT	CSVVGSIEAFF
NA	NA	TRBV25-1	TRBJ1-2	TGTGCCAGCAGTAGAACAGAAAACTATGGCTACACCTTC	CASSRTENYGYTF
NA	NA	TRBV7-2	TRBJ2-7	TGTGCCAGCAGCTTAGGTCCCGGACAGCCAGCCTACGAGCAGTACTTC	CASSLGPGQPAYEQYF
NA	TRBD2	TRBV7-8	TRBJ2-7	TGTGCCAGCAGCTTAGCCACCACTCTTGGGCGGGGGAGAAACTACGAGCAGTACTTC	CASSLATTLGRGRNYEQYF
NA	NA	TRBV5-6	TRBJ1-6	TGTGCCAGCAGCCCTCTTTTGACAGATAAGGTTTCACCCCTCCACTTT	CASSPLLTDKVSPLHF
NA	TRBD1	TRBV7-9	TRBJ2-2	TGTGCCAGCAGCTTAATTGGGACAGAGGATACCGGGGAGCTGTTTTTT	CASSLIGTEDTGELFF
NA	TRBD1	TRBV6-6	TRBJ2-1	TGTGCCAGCAGTTACACAGTCTTGACAGGGGGCGGACAGTTCTTC	CASSYTVLTGGGQFF
few	NA	TRBV28	TRBJ1-2	TGTGCCAGCAGTTTAAGTCGGGGGTGGGGCTACACCTTC	CASSLSRGWGYTF
NA	NA	TRBV27	TRBJ2-7	TGTGCCAGCAGTTTAGGGGTCCCGGACTCCTACGAGCAGTACTTC	CASSLGVPDSYEQYF
NA	NA	TRBV2	TRBJ1-5	TGTGCCAGCACTGTACAGGGTTTGGAGCCCCAGCATTTT	CASTVQGLEPQHF
NA	NA	TRBV19	TRBJ2-7	TGTGCCAGTAGTGGGCTCGGGAACTCCTACGAGCAGTACTTC	CASSGLGNSYEQYF
NA	NA	TRBV5-1	TRBJ1-1	TGCGCCAGCAGTCCCCCAGTTATGGGGGGCACTGAAGCTTTCTTT	CASSPPVMGGTEAFF
NA	NA	TRBV7-8	TRBJ1-5	TGTGCCAGCAGCTTAGCTAGACAGGGCAATCAGCCCCAGCATTTT	CASSLARQGNQPQHF
NA	NA	TRBV25-1	TRBJ2-1	TGTGCCAGCAGTGAATCGGGAAGGGGGTCCTACAATGAGCAGTTCTTC	CASSESGRGSYNEQFF
NA	TRBD2	TRBV2	TRBJ2-1	TGTGCCAGCAGTGAAGGACTAGCGGGAGGCAATGAGCAGTTCTTC	CASSEGLAGGNEQFF
NA	NA	TRBV28	TRBJ1-3	TGTGCCAGCAGTTTACGGGGGGGGTACTCTGGAAACACCATATATTTT	CASSLRGGYSGNTIYF